Listed here is a single TCR beta chain. Its cognate antigen is unknown. This sample stems from a study of T cell responses to AZD1222 COVID-19 vaccine. Study-level points and caveats: Mostly white British, mostly female donors; authors suggested clonal diversity may be underestimated.

Germline lookup yields CDR1 LNHDA and CDR2 SQIVND (reference sequence). The CDR3 has 12 residues. V lost 2 bases and J lost 5, with 6 bases in between. Here immunoSEQ multiplex PCR was the method, and the copy in TCRdb shows in-frame clones only, minus some. Here the sample spans 120,000 to 150,000 clones, roughly 84% being singletons. The chain carries TRBV19 and TRBJ1-1, with D unresolved. This clonotype originated in an adult who received the AZD1222 COVID-19 vaccine. Specimen: peripheral blood, collected 28 days after the second AZD1222 dose. The CDR3 spells CASSIKETEAFF. The CDR3 nucleotides read TGTGCCAGTAGTATAAAAGAGACTGAAGCTTTCTTT.